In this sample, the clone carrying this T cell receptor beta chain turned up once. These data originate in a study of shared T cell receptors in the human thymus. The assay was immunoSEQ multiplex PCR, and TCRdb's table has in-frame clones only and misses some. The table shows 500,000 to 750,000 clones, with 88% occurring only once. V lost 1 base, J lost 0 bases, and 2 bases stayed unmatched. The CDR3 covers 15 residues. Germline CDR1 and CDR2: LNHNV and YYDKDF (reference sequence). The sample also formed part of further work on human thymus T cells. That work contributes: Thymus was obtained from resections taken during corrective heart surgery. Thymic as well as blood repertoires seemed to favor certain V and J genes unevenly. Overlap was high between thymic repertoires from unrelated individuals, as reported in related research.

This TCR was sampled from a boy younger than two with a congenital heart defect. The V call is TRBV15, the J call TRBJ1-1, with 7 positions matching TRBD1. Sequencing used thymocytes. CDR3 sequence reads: CATSRAGTVNTEAFF. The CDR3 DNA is TGTGCCACCAGCAGAGCAGGGACAGTGAACACTGAAGCTTTCTTT.